This TCR beta chain was documented in a study of T cells in Graves' hyperthyroidism and ophthalmopathy. RNA transcripts provided the source from which TCR beta CDR3 regions were amplified. HTBI primers were the set used in a first-round RT-PCR of the TCR CDR3. Each CDR3 protein gets one entry after TCRdb re-called the multiplex PCR reads with MiXCR. The table includes about 610,000 distinct CDR3 sequences, 46% detected once. This clonotype was counted many times. Trimming cost V 1 base and J 5 bases; bases outside gene matches: 7. This CDR3 spans 16 amino acids. Germline V gene data show CDR1 as LNHNV and CDR2 as YYDKDF (reference sequence).

Sequencing was performed on peripheral blood or thyroid tissue (not recorded which). The chain joins TRBV15 to TRBJ2-5, with 10 bases matching TRBD2. The TCR was taken from a woman under 30 with Graves' hyperthyroidism. The CDR3 is CATSRGPSGSLETQYF. The CDR3 DNA reads TGTGCCACCAGCAGAGGTCCTAGCGGGAGTTTGGAGACCCAGTACTTC.